The entry below gives a single T cell receptor (beta chain) sequence along with its context. Its antigen is as yet unknown. Germline is not matched at one junction end, which may reflect a read error. Germline CDR1 SQVTM, CDR2 ANQGSEA. The CDR3 length is 13 residues. The iRepertoire nested amplicon-rescue multiplex PCR amplified TCR alpha and beta CDR3s from RNA. TCRdb used MiXCR to reprocess the multiplex PCR reads, holding one entry per CDR3 protein. This sample yields around 10,000 distinct CDR3 sequences, of which roughly 59% are seen a single time; 20% belongs to the top ten. The sample comes from a study of glioma-infiltrating T cells. Overall study results and limits: Tissue and blood shared very few CDR3 sequences.

The TCR was taken from a human donor with low-grade glioma or glioblastoma, undergoing nonglioma brain surgery, or in good health (not recorded which). The chain joins TRBV29-1 to TRBJ2-1; possible D gene TRBD2, 7 bases. Sequenced input: glioma tissue, nonneoplastic brain tissue, or PBMCs (not recorded which). The CDR3 DNA follows: TGCAGCGCAGGACGGGGGGCCTACAATGAGCAGTCCTTC. It specifies CSAGRGAYNEQSF.